One and the same sample provided the 7 T cell receptor beta chains below, sequenced in a study of T cell responses to AZD1222 COVID-19 vaccine. Assay used: immunoSEQ multiplex PCR; TCRdb lists only in-frame clones, some missing. Among about 88,000 clones listed, approximately 90% were seen once. Sequenced material: peripheral blood, taken 28 days after the second AZD1222 dose. The receptors come from an adult who received the AZD1222 COVID-19 vaccine.

The rearrangement uses TRBV6-6 and TRBJ2-3; unclear D gene. CDR3 length: 15 amino acids. V was shortened by 6 bases and J by 1 base, with 14 bases between the two germline ends. Germline V lookup: CDR1 MNHNY, CDR2 SVGAGI (reference sequence). This CDR3 is CASSLTFLGTDTQYF. CDR3 bases: TGTGCCAGCAGCCTTACATTCCTGGGCACAGATACGCAGTATTTT.

This clone came up once. The chain uses TRBV30 and TRBJ2-3, with TRBD2 matching over 8 bases. The germline V gene encodes CDR1 GTSNPN and CDR2 SVGIG (reference sequence). Germline trimming cut 7 bases from V and 2 bases from J; bases unmatched to any gene: 2. The CDR3 is made up of 12 amino acids. The CDR3: CALRGDTDTQYF. The CDR3 DNA follows: TGTGCCTTGCGGGGGGACACAGATACGCAGTATTTT.

The chain uses TRBV2 and TRBJ1-6, with D perhaps TRBD1 (5 bases). Germline values: CDR1 SNHLY, CDR2 FYNNEI. With 10 bases removed from V and 5 bases from J, the gap between germline ends came to 21 bases. The CDR3 has 16 amino acids. In nucleotides, the CDR3 is TGTGCCACCAGGCCCCCGTCCGGGGGTAATAATTCACCCCTCCACTTT. Its translation is CATRPPSGGNNSPLHF.

The chain employs TRBV12-3 or TRBV12-4 and TRBJ1-5; 9 bases agree with TRBD1. The CDR3 length is 13 residues. V lost 4 bases to trimming and J lost 7 bases; unmatched junction nucleotides: 2. CDR3: CASSWDRDQPQHF. The CDR3 DNA sequence: TGTGCCAGCAGTTGGGACAGGGACCAGCCCCAGCATTTT.

V and J are TRBV27 and TRBJ1-2, with 7 bases aligning to TRBD1. Germline loops: CDR1 MNHEY, CDR2 SMNVEV (reference sequence). V shed 8 bases, J shed 2 bases, and the junction held 2 bases outside the gene matches. The CDR3 contains 12 residues. DNA of the CDR3: TGTGCCAGCTCGACAGGGAACTATGGCTACACCTTC. As protein: CASSTGNYGYTF.

The chain employs TRBV7-9 and TRBJ1-2; 7 bases fit TRBD1. The CDR3 length is 15 residues. J lost 0 bases, V lost 4 bases, and 5 bases had no gene match. The V gene's germline CDR1 is SEHNR and CDR2 FQNEAQ (reference sequence). The CDR3: CASSSGQAANYGYTF. The CDR3 DNA reads as TGTGCCAGCAGCTCAGGACAGGCCGCTAACTATGGCTACACCTTC.

In this sample, this clone turned up a few times. The rearrangement uses TRBV27 and TRBJ1-2; TRBD1 aligns across 9 bases. CDR3 length: 14 residues. Germline V CDR1 and CDR2: MNHEY, SMNVEV (reference sequence). The ends lost 6 bases at V and 7 bases at J; junction bases unmatched: 9. The CDR3 DNA reads TGTGCCAGCAGCCCTCGGACAGGGGTGACTGGCTACACCTTC. Protein: CASSPRTGVTGYTF.